Listed below are T cell receptor beta chains from one sample, sequenced in a study of shared clonotypes between healthy human individuals. Assay: immunoSEQ multiplex PCR; the TCRdb copy retains only in-frame clones and omits some. Of about 2.4 million clones listed, more than 85% are singletons. Material: naive CD4+ T cells from PBMCs. These receptors were collected from a man younger than 30 in good health. Some clones in this sample may be carry-over from other donors' samples. CDR3s include the opening cysteine and the closing phenylalanine or tryptophan. D genes are given only for firm matches. Size tells how often a clone was seen (once, few, many) or the class of an expanded clone, and some rows leave it out.

V gene: TRBV30
clone size: NA
D gene: TRBD1
CDR3 length: 17
J gene: TRBJ2-2
CDR3 DNA: TGTGCCTGGACCCGATGGACAGGGGGCGTAGAGACCGGGGAGCTGTTTTTT
CDR3 protein: CAWTRWTGGVETGELFF

V gene: TRBV7-3
clone size: NA
D gene: NA
CDR3 length: 16
J gene: TRBJ2-4
CDR3 DNA: TGTGCCAGCAGCCCCAGTGGGGGCGCCGCTAAAAACATTCAGTACTTC
CDR3 protein: CASSPSGGAAKNIQYF

V gene: TRBV9
clone size: NA
D gene: NA
CDR3 length: 14
J gene: TRBJ2-7
CDR3 DNA: TGTGCCAGCAGCGTAGCCGAATACTCGGGAGAGCAGTACTTC
CDR3 protein: CASSVAEYSGEQYF

V gene: TRBV5-1
clone size: NA
D gene: NA
CDR3 length: 14
J gene: TRBJ1-4
CDR3 DNA: TGCGCCAGCAGCTTAATGGTTTTGGCTGAAAAACTGTTTTTT
CDR3 protein: CASSLMVLAEKLFF

V gene: TRBV7-9
clone size: NA
D gene: NA
CDR3 length: 13
J gene: TRBJ1-1
CDR3 DNA: TGTGCCAGCAGTCTTACCGGGAACACTGAAGCTTTCTTT
CDR3 protein: CASSLTGNTEAFF

V gene: TRBV4-3
clone size: once
D gene: TRBD2
CDR3 length: 18
J gene: TRBJ2-3
CDR3 DNA: TGCGCCAGCAGCCAAATCTTGATACTAGCGGGAGTACCAGATACGCAGTATTTT
CDR3 protein: CASSQILILAGVPDTQYF

V gene: TRBV28
clone size: NA
D gene: TRBD1
CDR3 length: 14
J gene: TRBJ1-2
CDR3 DNA: TGTGCCAGCAGTTCAGGACAGGTCTTTTATGGCTACACCTTC
CDR3 protein: CASSSGQVFYGYTF

V gene: TRBV18
clone size: NA
D gene: TRBD2
CDR3 length: 16
J gene: TRBJ2-1
CDR3 DNA: TGTGCCAGCTCACCGGGACTAGCGGGAGGAGACAATGAGCAGTTCTTC
CDR3 protein: CASSPGLAGGDNEQFF

V gene: TRBV27
clone size: NA
D gene: NA
CDR3 length: 16
J gene: TRBJ2-7
CDR3 DNA: TGTGCCAGCAGTTTATCGGGGGTCGGCAGCCCCTACGAGCAGTACTTC
CDR3 protein: CASSLSGVGSPYEQYF

V gene: TRBV18
clone size: NA
D gene: NA
CDR3 length: 14
J gene: TRBJ2-2
CDR3 DNA: TGTGCCAGCTCAAGCAGGGGAAACACCGGGGAGCTGTTTTTT
CDR3 protein: CASSSRGNTGELFF

V gene: TRBV5-1
clone size: NA
D gene: TRBD1
CDR3 length: 18
J gene: TRBJ1-1
CDR3 DNA: TGCGCCAGCAGCCGCGGAGAAAAGACAGGGGCTGGCGGCACTGAAGCTTTCTTT
CDR3 protein: CASSRGEKTGAGGTEAFF

V gene: TRBV11-2
clone size: NA
D gene: TRBD2
CDR3 length: 17
J gene: TRBJ2-1
CDR3 DNA: TGTGCCAGCAGCTTAGATCTCTTCCTAGCGGATTACAATGAGCAGTTCTTC
CDR3 protein: CASSLDLFLADYNEQFF

V gene: TRBV19
clone size: few
D gene: NA
CDR3 length: 12
J gene: TRBJ2-2
CDR3 DNA: TGTGCCAGTAGTTCCGGCCACGGGGAGCTGTTTTTT
CDR3 protein: CASSSGHGELFF

V gene: TRBV30
clone size: once
D gene: TRBD1
CDR3 length: 16
J gene: TRBJ1-1
CDR3 DNA: TGTGCCTGGAGTAAGAAGGGACAGTTATTGAACACTGAAGCTTTCTTT
CDR3 protein: CAWSKKGQLLNTEAFF

V gene: TRBV12-5
clone size: NA
D gene: NA
CDR3 length: 14
J gene: TRBJ2-1
CDR3 DNA: TGTGCTAGTGGGGCAGGGGGGACCTACAATGAGCAGTTCTTC
CDR3 protein: CASGAGGTYNEQFF

V gene: TRBV9
clone size: NA
D gene: TRBD1
CDR3 length: 14
J gene: TRBJ2-3
CDR3 DNA: TGTGCCAGCAGCGTAGGACAGGGAACAGATACGCAGTATTTT
CDR3 protein: CASSVGQGTDTQYF

V gene: TRBV19
clone size: NA
D gene: TRBD2
CDR3 length: 16
J gene: TRBJ2-5
CDR3 DNA: TGTGCCAGTAGTATAGCCCTAGCGGGAGGCCAAGAGACCCAGTACTTC
CDR3 protein: CASSIALAGGQETQYF

V gene: TRBV5-1
clone size: NA
D gene: NA
CDR3 length: 21
J gene: TRBJ1-2
CDR3 DNA: TGCGCCAGCAGCTTGTTCGCTAAGCCAAGGTCCTCGGGGGGGCCGGACTATGGCTACACCTTC
CDR3 protein: CASSLFAKPRSSGGPDYGYTF

V gene: TRBV6-5
clone size: NA
D gene: NA
CDR3 length: 14
J gene: TRBJ1-4
CDR3 DNA: TGTGCCAGCAGTTACCGGGGGGCTAATGAAAAACTGTTTTTT
CDR3 protein: CASSYRGANEKLFF

V gene: TRBV28
clone size: NA
D gene: NA
CDR3 length: 15
J gene: TRBJ1-2
CDR3 DNA: TGTGCCAGCAGTACCTCGTCGGCCAAGTTCTCCGGCTACACCTTC
CDR3 protein: CASSTSSAKFSGYTF

V gene: TRBV29-1
clone size: NA
D gene: TRBD1
CDR3 length: 12
J gene: TRBJ2-3
CDR3 DNA: TGCAGCGTTACAGGGGCAACGGATACGCAGTATTTT
CDR3 protein: CSVTGATDTQYF

V gene: TRBV14
clone size: NA
D gene: NA
CDR3 length: 13
J gene: TRBJ2-3
CDR3 DNA: TGTGCCAGCAGCCAATGGGCGGGAGATACGCAGTATTTT
CDR3 protein: CASSQWAGDTQYF

V gene: TRBV19
clone size: NA
D gene: TRBD1
CDR3 length: 16
J gene: TRBJ2-7
CDR3 DNA: TGTGCCAGTAGTACAGGGACAGGGGCCCTTGTCTACGAGCAGTACTTC
CDR3 protein: CASSTGTGALVYEQYF

V gene: TRBV28
clone size: NA
D gene: NA
CDR3 length: 15
J gene: TRBJ1-1
CDR3 DNA: TGTGCCAGCAGTTTTGAGGGACGGCTGAACACTGAAGCTTTCTTT
CDR3 protein: CASSFEGRLNTEAFF

V gene: TRBV30
clone size: NA
D gene: NA
CDR3 length: 12
J gene: TRBJ2-5
CDR3 DNA: TGTGCCTGGGGAGTAACGGGGGAGACCCAGTACTTC
CDR3 protein: CAWGVTGETQYF

V gene: TRBV20-1
clone size: NA
D gene: NA
CDR3 length: 10
J gene: TRBJ2-7
CDR3 DNA: TGCAGTGCCGGGAGAGGCGAGCAGTACTTC
CDR3 protein: CSAGRGEQYF

V gene: TRBV5-1
clone size: few
D gene: NA
CDR3 length: 14
J gene: TRBJ1-4
CDR3 DNA: TGCGCCAGCAGCCACAATATACGCGAGGGAAAACTGTTTTTT
CDR3 protein: CASSHNIREGKLFF

V gene: TRBV28
clone size: NA
D gene: NA
CDR3 length: 13
J gene: TRBJ2-7
CDR3 DNA: TGTGCCAGCAGTCCGGGGACGAACTACGAGCAGTACTTC
CDR3 protein: CASSPGTNYEQYF

V gene: TRBV18
clone size: NA
D gene: NA
CDR3 length: 14
J gene: TRBJ2-7
CDR3 DNA: TGTGCCAGCTCACCCTCGAGGGGCCTCTACGAGCAGTACTTC
CDR3 protein: CASSPSRGLYEQYF

V gene: TRBV28
clone size: NA
D gene: NA
CDR3 length: 15
J gene: TRBJ2-2
CDR3 DNA: TGTGCCAGCAGTCCCCGCCGAAACGGGACCGGGGAGCTGTTTTTT
CDR3 protein: CASSPRRNGTGELFF

V gene: TRBV7-2
clone size: NA
D gene: NA
CDR3 length: 16
J gene: TRBJ2-6
CDR3 DNA: TGTGCCAGCAGCCGGTGGGGGAACTCTGGGGCCAACGTCCTGACTTTC
CDR3 protein: CASSRWGNSGANVLTF

V gene: TRBV5-1
clone size: few
D gene: NA
CDR3 length: 14
J gene: TRBJ1-1
CDR3 DNA: TGCGCCAGCAGTCGTTCCGGGACTGATACTGAAGCTTTCTTT
CDR3 protein: CASSRSGTDTEAFF

V gene: TRBV7-9
clone size: NA
D gene: NA
CDR3 length: 15
J gene: TRBJ1-1
CDR3 DNA: TGTGCCAGCAGCTGGCTTCTGTCGGTCAACACTGAAGCTTTCTTT
CDR3 protein: CASSWLLSVNTEAFF

V gene: TRBV15
clone size: NA
D gene: NA
CDR3 length: 16
J gene: TRBJ2-3
CDR3 DNA: TGTGCCACCAGCAGAGATGCTGGGCGCCCCACAGATACGCAGTATTTT
CDR3 protein: CATSRDAGRPTDTQYF

V gene: TRBV28
clone size: NA
D gene: NA
CDR3 length: 16
J gene: TRBJ2-5
CDR3 DNA: TGTGCCAGCAGTTCCCTGGGCGGACTAATACAAGAGACCCAGTACTTC
CDR3 protein: CASSSLGGLIQETQYF

V gene: TRBV5-1
clone size: NA
D gene: TRBD2
CDR3 length: 17
J gene: TRBJ2-5
CDR3 DNA: TGCGCCAGCAGCTTCCAACCCCTAGCGGGAGGGGGAGAGACCCAGTACTTC
CDR3 protein: CASSFQPLAGGGETQYF

V gene: TRBV5-4
clone size: NA
D gene: NA
CDR3 length: 13
J gene: TRBJ1-5
CDR3 DNA: TGTGCCAGCAGCCCAACACCGAATCAGCCCCAGCATTTT
CDR3 protein: CASSPTPNQPQHF

V gene: TRBV19
clone size: NA
D gene: NA
CDR3 length: 14
J gene: TRBJ2-6
CDR3 DNA: TGTGCCAGTAGTCCGAACTCTGGGGCCAACGTCCTGACTTTC
CDR3 protein: CASSPNSGANVLTF

V gene: TRBV30
clone size: NA
D gene: NA
CDR3 length: 12
J gene: TRBJ1-5
CDR3 DNA: TGTGCCTGGAGTGAAACAGGGACATCCCAGCATTTT
CDR3 protein: CAWSETGTSQHF

V gene: TRBV27
clone size: NA
D gene: NA
CDR3 length: 18
J gene: TRBJ1-2
CDR3 DNA: TGTGCCAGCAGTTTAATGTGGGACACCGGGCTCTTAAGGGATGGCTACACCTTC
CDR3 protein: CASSLMWDTGLLRDGYTF

V gene: TRBV28
clone size: NA
D gene: TRBD1
CDR3 length: 14
J gene: TRBJ2-7
CDR3 DNA: TGTGCCAGCAGTGGCGGGACAGGGCCCTACGAGCAGTACTTC
CDR3 protein: CASSGGTGPYEQYF

V gene: TRBV28
clone size: NA
D gene: TRBD1
CDR3 length: 17
J gene: TRBJ2-6
CDR3 DNA: TGTGCCAGCAGTCCAAACCGCAGGGGGCTGGGGGCCAACGTCCTGACTTTC
CDR3 protein: CASSPNRRGLGANVLTF

V gene: TRBV6-5
clone size: NA
D gene: TRBD2
CDR3 length: 16
J gene: TRBJ2-3
CDR3 DNA: TGTGCCAGCAGTTACTCCGGACTAGCGGGGAGGACTACGCAGTATTTT
CDR3 protein: CASSYSGLAGRTTQYF

V gene: TRBV4-1
clone size: few
D gene: NA
CDR3 length: 15
J gene: TRBJ2-4
CDR3 DNA: TGCGCCAGCAGCCAACCTCTCACCCAGGGGAACATTCAGTACTTC
CDR3 protein: CASSQPLTQGNIQYF

V gene: TRBV5-4
clone size: once
D gene: NA
CDR3 length: 16
J gene: TRBJ1-2
CDR3 DNA: TGTGCCAGCAGCCTGGGATTGGGTTTTATTAATTATGGCTACACCTTC
CDR3 protein: CASSLGLGFINYGYTF

V gene: TRBV11-2
clone size: NA
D gene: TRBD1
CDR3 length: 16
J gene: TRBJ2-2
CDR3 DNA: TGTGCCAGCAGCTGGGACAGGGTAGGAAACACCGGGGAGCTGTTTTTT
CDR3 protein: CASSWDRVGNTGELFF

V gene: TRBV6-6
clone size: few
D gene: NA
CDR3 length: 13
J gene: TRBJ1-1
CDR3 DNA: TGTGCCAGCGGTAGGATCCTGAACACTGAAGCTTTCTTT
CDR3 protein: CASGRILNTEAFF

V gene: TRBV2
clone size: NA
D gene: TRBD2
CDR3 length: 16
J gene: TRBJ2-3
CDR3 DNA: TGTGCCAGCAGCCTCAGGCGGGAGGGAAGCACAGATACGCAGTATTTT
CDR3 protein: CASSLRREGSTDTQYF

V gene: TRBV28
clone size: NA
D gene: TRBD1
CDR3 length: 14
J gene: TRBJ2-5
CDR3 DNA: TGTGCCAGCAGTCCGAGGACAGGCGAAGAGACCCAGTACTTC
CDR3 protein: CASSPRTGEETQYF

V gene: TRBV11-2
clone size: NA
D gene: NA
CDR3 length: 14
J gene: TRBJ2-7
CDR3 DNA: TGTGCCAGCAGCCCAAGAGGGACAACCTACGAGCAGTACTTC
CDR3 protein: CASSPRGTTYEQYF

V gene: TRBV9
clone size: NA
D gene: TRBD2
CDR3 length: 16
J gene: TRBJ2-5
CDR3 DNA: TGTGCCAGCAGCGGGCCGGGGGCTAGCGGGAGGGAGACCCAGTACTTC
CDR3 protein: CASSGPGASGRETQYF